This T cell receptor beta chain was obtained from a study of shared clonotypes between healthy human individuals. Broader study findings: Non-shared clonotypes displayed generation probabilities falling below those of clonotypes present in all four donors. Around 5% of naive CD4 clonotypes were shared across a handful of donors.

Trimming pared 0 bases from V and 2 bases from J, leaving 11 bases between. This CDR3 has 15 residues. Germline lookup yields CDR1 SGHVS and CDR2 FQNEAQ. All the donors were Caucasian adults who lived in Nashville, Tennessee. Original methodology: ImmunoSEQ only sent back junction sequences with no quality scores, so filtering was done differently. The assay was immunoSEQ multiplex PCR, and TCRdb's table has in-frame clones only and misses some. V, J and clone size derive from that table, while D and trimming were established from the DNA sequence. Among a few million clones listed, approximately 94% were seen once. As regards this clone: Its target is unknown.

The clonotype originates from a man aged 18-30 years in good health. Sequenced sample: naive CD4+ T cells sorted from blood. Subset defined: CD45RA+ positively selected. The chain employs TRBV7-8 and TRBJ2-7; a possible D gene is TRBD2 (6 bases). The CDR3 DNA reads as TGTGCCAGCAGCTTAGCGGGGGGAGAACCCTACGAGCAGTACTTC. It encodes CASSLAGGEPYEQYF.